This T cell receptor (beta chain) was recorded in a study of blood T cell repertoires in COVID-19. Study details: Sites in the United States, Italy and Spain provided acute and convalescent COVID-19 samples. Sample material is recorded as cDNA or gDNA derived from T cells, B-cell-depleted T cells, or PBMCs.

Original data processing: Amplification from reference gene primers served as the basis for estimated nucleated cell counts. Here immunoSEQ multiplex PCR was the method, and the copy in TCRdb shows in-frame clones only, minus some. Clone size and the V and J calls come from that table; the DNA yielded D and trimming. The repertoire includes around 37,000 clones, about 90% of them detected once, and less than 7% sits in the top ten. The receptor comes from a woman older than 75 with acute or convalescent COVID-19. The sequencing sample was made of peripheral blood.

The CDR3 DNA sequence: TGTGCCTGGAGTGTAGTGTTACGGGGGAACACTGAAGCTTTCTTT. It specifies CAWSVVLRGNTEAFF. The V gene is TRBV30, the J gene TRBJ1-1; D is unclear. The CDR3 totals 15 residues. Per the germline V gene, CDR1 is GTSNPN and CDR2 is SVGIG (reference sequence). The V and J ends lost 0 bases and 1 base respectively, with 12 bases between them.